This TCR beta chain was retrieved from a study of T cells after yellow fever vaccination. Trimming left V 5 bases short and J 8 bases short, with 15 bases between. Germline V lookup: CDR1 LNHNV, CDR2 YYDKDF (reference sequence). This CDR3 comprises 14 residues. In TCRdb, the 5' RACE reads were re-called with MiXCR into one record per CDR3 protein. The table includes 250,000 to 400,000 distinct CDR3 sequences, over 4% detected once. The sample holds a few counts of this clonotype. As yet, its antigen is unknown. Findings and limits, study-wide: Contamination by abundant bulk-population clonotypes could be present in FACS-sorted repertoires. Shared CD4/CD8 clonotypes were a small share, likely from convergent recombination.

V is TRBV15 and J is TRBJ1-4, with unresolved D. The material was PBMCs, obtained 5 days after the yellow fever booster vaccination. The source is a man between 18 and 35 years old who received the YFV17D yellow fever vaccine. CDR3 sequence (DNA): TGTGCCACCAGCCTCTTGAGTGGGAGAGAAAAACTGTTTTTT. Translating it yields CATSLLSGREKLFF.